At least ten counts were recorded for the clone carrying this T cell receptor (beta chain). What it binds is unknown. Germline V gives CDR1 GTSNPN, CDR2 SVGIG (reference sequence). V lost 2 bases, J lost 7 bases, and 7 bases stayed unmatched. The CDR3 has 14 amino acids. PBMCs were collected from an approximately 10 ml volume of fresh peripheral blood. These data belong to a study of T cells in Graves' hyperthyroidism and ophthalmopathy. Notes on the study in general: Blood also held most thyroid clonotypes expanded beyond 0.001.

The source material, RNA transcripts, was used to amplify TCR beta CDR3 regions. A first-round RT-PCR of the TCR CDR3 used the HTBI primer set. MiXCR, run by TCRdb on the multiplex PCR reads, gives a single entry per CDR3 protein. The sample has roughly 600,000 distinct CDR3 sequences, roughly 15% seen once. The genes are TRBV30 and TRBJ2-1, with TRBD2 matching over 8 bases. What was sequenced was blood. The sequence was collected from a woman aged 45-60 years with Graves' ophthalmopathy. CDR3 residues: CAWSSGSMSNEQFF. DNA for the CDR3: TGTGCCTGGAGTAGCGGGAGTATGAGTAATGAGCAGTTCTTC.